This is a list of T cell receptor beta chains from one sample in a study of somatic mutations in cytotoxic T cells in rheumatoid arthritis. Assay used: immunoSEQ multiplex PCR; TCRdb lists only in-frame clones, some missing. The sample yields 15,000 to 20,000 clones, 60% to 85% seen once. The sequenced sample consisted of CD8+ T cells sorted from blood. The receptors were gathered from an adult with rheumatoid arthritis. The CDR3 runs from the conserved cysteine through the conserved F or W. A D gene is named only where the DNA matches it firmly. Part of the rows lack a size; the others show once, few, many or a class for expanded clones.

>TRBV14|11|-|-|TRBJ1-1
CASSSGRVRFF
TGTGCCAGCAGCTCAGGGAGGGTACGCTTCTTT
>TRBV5-5|14|-|-|TRBJ2-7
CASSDELGAYEQYF
TGTGCCAGCAGCGACGAACTGGGGGCCTACGAGCAGTACTTC
>TRBV5-4|12|once|-|TRBJ2-2
CASRMDVGELFF
TGTGCCAGCAGGATGGATGTCGGGGAGCTGTTTTTT
>TRBV19|15|once|TRBD2|TRBJ2-3
CASSWGGGATDTQYF
TGTGCCAGTAGCTGGGGCGGGGGAGCCACAGATACGCAGTATTTT
>TRBV5-4|13|-|TRBD1|TRBJ2-2
CASSPTGSGELFF
TGTGCCAGCAGCCCGACAGGGTCCGGGGAGCTGTTTTTT
>TRBV15|16|-|TRBD2|TRBJ2-7
CATSSFSSGSSYEQYF
TGTGCCACCAGCAGTTTTTCAAGCGGGAGCTCCTACGAGCAGTACTTC
>TRBV19|15|-|TRBD1|TRBJ2-1
CASRTGTMTGNEQFF
TGTGCCAGTCGGACAGGAACAATGACGGGGAATGAGCAGTTCTTC
>TRBV5-1|11|-|-|TRBJ2-2
CASRYTGELFF
TGCGCCAGCAGGTATACCGGGGAGCTGTTTTTT
>TRBV18|15|-|TRBD1|TRBJ1-5
CASSVRQGSNQPQHF
TGTGCCAGCTCAGTAAGACAGGGTAGCAATCAGCCCCAGCATTTT
>TRBV7-9|14|-|-|TRBJ2-3
CASSLGPGRDTQYF
TGTGCCAGCAGCTTAGGGCCGGGCAGAGATACGCAGTATTTT
>TRBV5-6|13|-|-|TRBJ1-1
CASRVGGNTEAFF
TGTGCCAGCAGGGTGGGAGGAAACACTGAAGCTTTCTTT
>TRBV4-2|20|-|TRBD2|TRBJ2-3
CASSQDSALAGGPGTDTQYF
TGTGCCAGCAGCCAAGATTCCGCCCTAGCGGGAGGGCCGGGCACAGATACGCAGTATTTT
>TRBV2|13|-|-|TRBJ2-7
CASSEGFAYEQYF
TGTGCCAGCAGTGAGGGGTTTGCCTACGAGCAGTACTTC
>TRBV4-1|15|once|TRBD2|TRBJ2-7
CASSQLERGGHEQYF
TGCGCCAGCAGCCAATTGGAGCGGGGGGGCCACGAGCAGTACTTC
>TRBV5-1|16|-|TRBD2|TRBJ2-1
CASSGVVAGNIDEQFF
TGCGCCAGCAGCGGGGTGGTAGCGGGAAATATCGATGAGCAGTTCTTC
>TRBV30|13|-|TRBD1|TRBJ1-2
CAWPRTGDDGYTF
TGTGCCTGGCCCAGGACAGGGGACGATGGCTACACCTTC
>TRBV7-9|14|-|TRBD1|TRBJ1-4
CASSRQGSNEKLFF
TGTGCCAGCAGTCGACAGGGGAGCAATGAAAAACTGTTTTTT
>TRBV6-1|12|-|-|TRBJ1-1
CASIPGSTEAFF
TGTGCCAGCATCCCAGGGTCCACTGAAGCTTTCTTT
>TRBV27|16|few|TRBD2|TRBJ2-3
CASSFNPGLAQHTQYF
TGTGCCAGCAGTTTCAATCCGGGACTAGCGCAACATACGCAGTATTTT
>TRBV4-1|13|-|-|TRBJ1-3
CASSQGGMYTIYF
TGCGCCAGCAGCCAAGGAGGGATGTACACCATATATTTT
>TRBV9|15|few|TRBD2|TRBJ2-7
CASSPSGSGSYEQYF
TGTGCCAGCAGCCCTAGCGGGAGCGGATCCTACGAGCAGTACTTC
>TRBV30|14|-|TRBD1|TRBJ2-1
CARSQGFLWDEQFF
TGTGCCCGGTCACAGGGGTTCCTTTGGGATGAGCAGTTCTTC
>TRBV19|15|-|-|TRBJ1-5
CASSPGWGSNQPQHF
TGTGCCAGTAGTCCGGGTTGGGGCAGCAATCAGCCCCAGCATTTT
>TRBV2|14|-|-|TRBJ1-5
CASSVLGLRQPQHF
TGTGCCAGCAGTGTCCTGGGCCTAAGACAGCCCCAGCATTTT
>TRBV7-2|15|-|TRBD2|TRBJ2-7
CASSPFGTSGYEQYF
TGTGCCAGCAGCCCCTTCGGGACTAGCGGCTACGAGCAGTACTTC
>TRBV7-6|15|-|-|TRBJ2-1
CASRPSRDPADEQFF
TGTGCCAGCAGACCCTCCCGGGACCCGGCCGATGAGCAGTTCTTC
>TRBV12-5|12|-|-|TRBJ1-1
CASGLAGYEAFF
TGTGCTAGTGGTTTGGCAGGATATGAAGCTTTCTTT
>TRBV27|11|-|-|TRBJ2-2
CASSLRGELFF
TGTGCCAGCAGTTTACGCGGGGAGCTGTTTTTT
>TRBV10-1|14|-|-|TRBJ1-4
CASRATATNEKLFF
TGCGCCAGCAGAGCGACAGCCACTAATGAAAAACTGTTTTTT
>TRBV5-5|15|-|TRBD1|TRBJ1-5
CASSFGTDSNQPQHF
TGTGCCAGCAGCTTTGGGACAGATAGCAATCAGCCCCAGCATTTT
>TRBV15|11|-|-|TRBJ1-1
CATTGNTEAFF
TGTGCCACGACAGGGAACACTGAAGCTTTCTTT
>TRBV9|14|-|-|TRBJ2-3
CASSVVSRADTQYF
TGTGCCAGCAGCGTAGTCAGTAGGGCAGATACGCAGTATTTT
>TRBV7-6|12|-|-|TRBJ1-1
CASSTSGGWAFF
TGTGCCAGCAGCACTTCGGGCGGATGGGCTTTCTTT